The source of this TCR beta chain is a study of T cell responses to AZD1222 COVID-19 vaccine. Study outcomes and limitations: Donors, mostly white British, included more females; clonal diversity was possibly underestimated.

Assay: immunoSEQ multiplex PCR; the TCRdb copy retains only in-frame clones and omits some. The table has approximately 140,000 clones, over 75% seen once. Comments on this clone: Antigen specificity is unknown.

Sequences were derived from peripheral blood, sampled 28 days after the second AZD1222 dose. The TCR sequence derives from an adult who received the AZD1222 COVID-19 vaccine.

The CDR3 sequence: CASSHGDGYEQYF. CDR3 coding DNA: TGTGCCAGCAGCCATGGGGATGGTTACGAGCAGTACTTC. This chain connects TRBV3-1 (or the pseudogene TRBV3-2) to TRBJ2-7; D ambiguous. This CDR3 region has 13 residues. Germline CDR1 LGHDT, CDR2 YNNKEL (reference sequence). The ends were cut back, 3 bases at V and 4 bases at J, with 10 bases in the middle.